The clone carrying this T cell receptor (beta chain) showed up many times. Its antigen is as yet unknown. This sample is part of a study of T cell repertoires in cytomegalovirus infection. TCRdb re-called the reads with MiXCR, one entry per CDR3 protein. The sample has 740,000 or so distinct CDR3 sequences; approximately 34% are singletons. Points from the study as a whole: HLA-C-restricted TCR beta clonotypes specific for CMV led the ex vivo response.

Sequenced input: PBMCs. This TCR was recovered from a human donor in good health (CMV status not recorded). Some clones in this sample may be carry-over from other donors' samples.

CDR3 amino acids: CASTQGLPRTDTQYF. The CDR3 coding sequence is TGTGCCAGCACCCAGGGACTACCGCGCACAGATACGCAGTATTTT. This rearrangement joins TRBV6-2 or TRBV6-3 to TRBJ2-3, with 7 bases lining up with TRBD2. V shed 7 bases, J shed 1 base, and the junction held 8 bases outside the gene matches. CDR3 size: 15 residues. The germline CDR1 and CDR2 sequences are MNHEY and SVGEGT.